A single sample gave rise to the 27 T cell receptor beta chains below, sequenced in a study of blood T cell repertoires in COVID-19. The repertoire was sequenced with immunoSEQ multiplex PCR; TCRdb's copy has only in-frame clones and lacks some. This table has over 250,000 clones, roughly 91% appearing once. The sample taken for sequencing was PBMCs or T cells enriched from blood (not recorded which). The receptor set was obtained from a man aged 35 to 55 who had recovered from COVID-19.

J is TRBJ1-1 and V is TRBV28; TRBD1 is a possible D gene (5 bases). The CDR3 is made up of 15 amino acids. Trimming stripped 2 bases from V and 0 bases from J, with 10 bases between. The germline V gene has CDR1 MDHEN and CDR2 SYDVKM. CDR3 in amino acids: CASSLGGDMNTEAFF. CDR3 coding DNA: TGTGCCAGCAGTTTAGGGGGGGATATGAACACTGAAGCTTTCTTT. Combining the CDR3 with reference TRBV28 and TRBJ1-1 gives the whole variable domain DVKVTQSSRYLVKRTGEKVFLECVQDMDHENMFWYRQDPGLGLRLIYFSYDVKMKEKGDIPEGYSVSREKKERFSLILESASTNQTSMYLCASSLGGDMNTEAFFGQGTRLTVV.

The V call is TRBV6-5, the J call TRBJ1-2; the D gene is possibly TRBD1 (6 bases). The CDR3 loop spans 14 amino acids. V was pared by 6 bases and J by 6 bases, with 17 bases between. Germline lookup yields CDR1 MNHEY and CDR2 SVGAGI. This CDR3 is CASSPDRFLDGYTF. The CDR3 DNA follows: TGTGCCAGCAGCCCAGACAGGTTTCTGGATGGCTACACCTTC.

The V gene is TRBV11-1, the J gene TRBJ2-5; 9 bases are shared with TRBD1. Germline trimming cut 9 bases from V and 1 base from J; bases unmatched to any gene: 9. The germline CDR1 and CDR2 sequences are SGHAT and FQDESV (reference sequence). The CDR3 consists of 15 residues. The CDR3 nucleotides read TGTGCCAGTAACCGGGACAGGGCCCTCCAAGAGACCCAGTACTTC. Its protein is CASNRDRALQETQYF. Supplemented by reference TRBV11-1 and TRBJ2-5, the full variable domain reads EAEVAQSPRYKITEKSQAVAFWCDPISGHATLYWYRQILGQGPELLVQFQDESVVDDSQLPKDRFSAERLKGVDSTLKIQPAELGDSAMYLCASNRDRALQETQYFGPGTRLLVL.

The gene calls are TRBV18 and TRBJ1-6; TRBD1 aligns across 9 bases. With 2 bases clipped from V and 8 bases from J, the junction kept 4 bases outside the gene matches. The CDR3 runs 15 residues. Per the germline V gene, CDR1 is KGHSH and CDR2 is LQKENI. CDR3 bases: TGTGCCAGCTCACCAACGGGACAGGGAGATTCACCCCTCCACTTT. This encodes CASSPTGQGDSPLHF.

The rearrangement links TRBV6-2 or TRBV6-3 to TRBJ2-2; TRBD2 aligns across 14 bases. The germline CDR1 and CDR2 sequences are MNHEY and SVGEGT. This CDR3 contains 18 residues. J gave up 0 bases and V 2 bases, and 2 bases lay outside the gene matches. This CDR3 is CASSYTGLAGANTGELFF. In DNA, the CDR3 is TGTGCCAGCAGTTACACGGGACTAGCGGGGGCGAACACCGGGGAGCTGTTTTTT.

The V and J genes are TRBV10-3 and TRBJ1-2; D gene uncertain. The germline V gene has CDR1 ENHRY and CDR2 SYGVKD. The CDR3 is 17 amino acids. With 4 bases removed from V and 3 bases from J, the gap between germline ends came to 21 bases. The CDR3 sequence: CAISGGVLLFSDYGYTF. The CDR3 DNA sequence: TGTGCCATCAGTGGCGGGGTATTACTCTTTTCGGACTATGGCTACACCTTC.

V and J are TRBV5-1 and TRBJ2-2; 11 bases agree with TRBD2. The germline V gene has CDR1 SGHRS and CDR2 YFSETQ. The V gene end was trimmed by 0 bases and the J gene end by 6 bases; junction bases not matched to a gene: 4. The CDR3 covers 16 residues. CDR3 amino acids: CASSLALAGAPGELFF. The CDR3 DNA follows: TGCGCCAGCAGCTTGGCACTAGCGGGGGCGCCCGGGGAGCTGTTTTTT.

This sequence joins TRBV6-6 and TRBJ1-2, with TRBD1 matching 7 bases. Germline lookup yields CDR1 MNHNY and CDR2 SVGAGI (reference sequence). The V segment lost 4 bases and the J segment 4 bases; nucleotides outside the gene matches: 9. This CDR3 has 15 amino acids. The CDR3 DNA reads TGTGCCAGCAGTTGGGGGAAGACAGGGTCCTATGGCTACACCTTC. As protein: CASSWGKTGSYGYTF.

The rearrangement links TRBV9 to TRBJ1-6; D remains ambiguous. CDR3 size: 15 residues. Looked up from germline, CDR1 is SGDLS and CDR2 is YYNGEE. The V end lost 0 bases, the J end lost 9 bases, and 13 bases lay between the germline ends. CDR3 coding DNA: TGTGCCAGCAGCGTAGAGGTCACTGCTAGTTCACCCCTCCACTTT. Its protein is CASSVEVTASSPLHF.

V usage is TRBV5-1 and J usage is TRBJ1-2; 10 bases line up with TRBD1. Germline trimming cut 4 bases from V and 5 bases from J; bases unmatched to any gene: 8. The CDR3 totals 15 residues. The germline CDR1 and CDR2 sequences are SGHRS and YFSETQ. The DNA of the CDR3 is TGCGCCAGCAGCCTAGGACAGGGGGAATCTTATGGCTACACCTTC. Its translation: CASSLGQGESYGYTF.

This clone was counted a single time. In DNA, the CDR3 is TGTGCCAGCAGTCGACAGGACTACGAGCAGTACTTC. It yields the protein CASSRQDYEQYF. This sequence joins TRBV28 and TRBJ2-7, with D possibly being TRBD1 (6 bases). Germline V gene sequence: CDR1 MDHEN, CDR2 SYDVKM. The CDR3 has 12 amino acids. Deletions cut 5 bases from V and 3 bases from J, with 8 bases between.

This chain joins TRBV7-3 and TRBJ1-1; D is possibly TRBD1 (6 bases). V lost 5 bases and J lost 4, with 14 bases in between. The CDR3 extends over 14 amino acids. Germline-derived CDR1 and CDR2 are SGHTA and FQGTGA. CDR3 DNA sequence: TGTGCCAGCAGCATAGGGGGGGTCGGCACTGAAGCTTTCTTT. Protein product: CASSIGGVGTEAFF.

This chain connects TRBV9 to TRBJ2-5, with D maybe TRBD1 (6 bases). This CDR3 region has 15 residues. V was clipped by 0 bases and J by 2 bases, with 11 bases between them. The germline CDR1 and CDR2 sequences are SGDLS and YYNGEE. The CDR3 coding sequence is TGTGCCAGCAGCGTAGAAGCAGGGGTGCAAGAGACCCAGTACTTC. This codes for CASSVEAGVQETQYF.

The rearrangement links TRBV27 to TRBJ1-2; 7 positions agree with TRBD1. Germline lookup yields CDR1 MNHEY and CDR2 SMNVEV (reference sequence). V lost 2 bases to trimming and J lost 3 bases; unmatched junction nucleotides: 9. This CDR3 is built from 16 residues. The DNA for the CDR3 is TGTGCCAGCAGTTTAAAAGGTAGCAGGGGGGACTATGGCTACACCTTC. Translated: CASSLKGSRGDYGYTF.

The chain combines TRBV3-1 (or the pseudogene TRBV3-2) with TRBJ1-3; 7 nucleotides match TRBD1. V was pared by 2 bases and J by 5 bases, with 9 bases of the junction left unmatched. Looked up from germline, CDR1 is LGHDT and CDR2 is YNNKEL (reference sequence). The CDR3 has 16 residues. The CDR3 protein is CASSQRLRQGRNTIYF. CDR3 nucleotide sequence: TGTGCCAGCAGCCAAAGACTGAGACAGGGAAGAAACACCATATATTTT.

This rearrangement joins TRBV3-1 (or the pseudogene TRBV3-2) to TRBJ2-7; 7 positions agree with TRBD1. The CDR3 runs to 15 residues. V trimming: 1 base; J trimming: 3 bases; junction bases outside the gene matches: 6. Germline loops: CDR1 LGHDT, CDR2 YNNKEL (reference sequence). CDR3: CASSQGQGEYYEQYF. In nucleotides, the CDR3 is TGTGCCAGCAGCCAAGGACAGGGAGAATACTACGAGCAGTACTTC.

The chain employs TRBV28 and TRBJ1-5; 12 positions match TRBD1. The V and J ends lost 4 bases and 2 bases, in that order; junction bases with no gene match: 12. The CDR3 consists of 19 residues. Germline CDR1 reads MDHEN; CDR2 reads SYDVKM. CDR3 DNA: TGTGCCAGCAGTTCCCCCGGGACAGGGGGCCGCGGGGGCAATCAGCCCCAGCATTTT. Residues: CASSSPGTGGRGGNQPQHF.

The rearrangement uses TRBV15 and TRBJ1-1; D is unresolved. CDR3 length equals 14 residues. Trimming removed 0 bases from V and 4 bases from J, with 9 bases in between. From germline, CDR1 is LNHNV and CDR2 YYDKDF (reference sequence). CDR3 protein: CATSRDTEGTEAFF. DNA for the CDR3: TGTGCCACCAGCAGAGATACGGAGGGCACTGAAGCTTTCTTT.

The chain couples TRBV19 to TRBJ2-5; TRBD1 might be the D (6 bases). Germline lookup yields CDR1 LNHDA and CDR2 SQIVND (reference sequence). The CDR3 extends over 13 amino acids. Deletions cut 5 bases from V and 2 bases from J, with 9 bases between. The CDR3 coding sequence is TGTGCCAGTAGTGTCGACAGGCAAGAGACCCAGTACTTC. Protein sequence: CASSVDRQETQYF. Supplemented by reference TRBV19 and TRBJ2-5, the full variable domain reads DGGITQSPKYLFRKEGQNVTLSCEQNLNHDAMYWYRQDPGQGLRLIYYSQIVNDFQKGDIAEGYSVSREKKESFPLTVTSAQKNPTAFYLCASSVDRQETQYFGPGTRLLVL.

CDR3 nucleotide sequence: TGTGCCAGCAGTGAATGGGGGACAGGGAATTCACCCCTCCACTTT. Translating gives CASSEWGTGNSPLHF. This chain links TRBV25-1 with TRBJ1-6, with 9 positions matching TRBD1. Germline V lookup: CDR1 MGHDK, CDR2 SYGVNS. The CDR3 covers 15 residues. After removal of 1 base from V and 7 bases from J, the junction contained 2 bases not matched to a gene.

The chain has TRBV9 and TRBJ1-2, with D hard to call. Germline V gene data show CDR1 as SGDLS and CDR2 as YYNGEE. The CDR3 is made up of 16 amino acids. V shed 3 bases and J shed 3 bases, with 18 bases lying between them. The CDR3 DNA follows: TGTGCCAGCAGCGGAAGAGACGGCATCGGGGACTATGGCTACACCTTC. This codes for CASSGRDGIGDYGYTF.

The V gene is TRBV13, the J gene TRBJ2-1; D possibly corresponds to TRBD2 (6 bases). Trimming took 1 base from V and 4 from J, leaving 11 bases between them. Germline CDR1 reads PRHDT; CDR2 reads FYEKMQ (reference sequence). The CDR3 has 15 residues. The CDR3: CASSLDGGLYNEQFF. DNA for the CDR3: TGTGCCAGCAGCTTAGACGGCGGACTATACAATGAGCAGTTCTTC.

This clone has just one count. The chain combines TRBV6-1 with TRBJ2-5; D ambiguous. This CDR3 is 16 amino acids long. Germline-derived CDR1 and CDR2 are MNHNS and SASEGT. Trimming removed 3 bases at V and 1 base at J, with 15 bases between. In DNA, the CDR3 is TGTGCCAGCAGTGATATTAGTAGAGTTGGCCAAGAGACCCAGTACTTC. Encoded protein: CASSDISRVGQETQYF.

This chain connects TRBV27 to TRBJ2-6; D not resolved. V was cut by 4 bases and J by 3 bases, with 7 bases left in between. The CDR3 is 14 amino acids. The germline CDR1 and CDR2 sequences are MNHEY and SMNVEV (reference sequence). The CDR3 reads CASSSPVGANVLTF. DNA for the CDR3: TGTGCCAGCAGTTCTCCTGTTGGGGCCAACGTCCTGACTTTC.

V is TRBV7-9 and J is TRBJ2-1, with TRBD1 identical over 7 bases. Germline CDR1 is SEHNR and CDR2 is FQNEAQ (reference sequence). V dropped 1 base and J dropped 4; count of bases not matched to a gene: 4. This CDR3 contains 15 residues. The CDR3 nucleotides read TGTGCCAGCAGCTTAGGGACAGGATTATACAATGAGCAGTTCTTC. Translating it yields CASSLGTGLYNEQFF.

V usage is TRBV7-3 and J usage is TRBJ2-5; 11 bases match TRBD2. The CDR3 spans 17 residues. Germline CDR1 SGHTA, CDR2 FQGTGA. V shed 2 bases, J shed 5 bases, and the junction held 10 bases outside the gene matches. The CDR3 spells CASSLGLAGSLGETQYF. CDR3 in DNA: TGTGCCAGCAGCTTAGGACTAGCGGGCTCCCTCGGGGAGACCCAGTACTTC. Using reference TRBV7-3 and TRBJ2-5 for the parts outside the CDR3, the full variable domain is GAGVSQTPSNKVTEKGKYVELRCDPISGHTALYWYRQSLGQGPEFLIYFQGTGAADDSGLPNDRFFAVRPEGSVSTLKIQRTERGDSAVYLCASSLGLAGSLGETQYFGPGTRLLVL.

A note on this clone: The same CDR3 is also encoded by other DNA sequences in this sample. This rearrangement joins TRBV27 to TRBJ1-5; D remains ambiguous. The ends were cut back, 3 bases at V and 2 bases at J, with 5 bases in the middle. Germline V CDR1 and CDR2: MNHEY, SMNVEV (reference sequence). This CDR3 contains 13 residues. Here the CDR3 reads CASSFLGNQPQHF. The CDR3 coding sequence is TGTGCCAGCAGTTTCCTCGGCAATCAGCCCCAGCATTTT.